This is a list of T cell receptor beta chains from one sample in a study of T cells in Graves' hyperthyroidism and ophthalmopathy. A single record per CDR3 protein comes from TCRdb applying MiXCR to the multiplex PCR reads. The data show 490,000 or so distinct CDR3 sequences, around 20% seen once. Sequenced sample: blood. Every receptor here comes from a man aged 35 to 55 with Graves' ophthalmopathy. CDR3s include the opening cysteine and the closing phenylalanine or tryptophan. D genes are given only for firm matches. Clone size is given for some rows only: seen once, a few or many times, or a class if the clone is expanded.

clone size	V gene	D gene	J gene	CDR3 DNA	CDR3 protein
many	TRBV7-2	TRBD2	TRBJ2-3	TGTGCCAGCAGCATCGGGACTACCGATACGCAGTATTTT	CASSIGTTDTQYF
many	TRBV30	-	TRBJ1-5	TGTGCCTGGAGTGAGGGGGAACAGCCCCAGCATTTT	CAWSEGEQPQHF
-	TRBV20-1	-	TRBJ1-2	TGCAGTGCTAGAGACCCCTGGACACGGGGCAACTATGGCTACACCTTC	CSARDPWTRGNYGYTF
-	TRBV7-8	TRBD1	TRBJ1-5	TGTGCCAGCAGCACACCGGGACAGGGGGGCCAGCCCCAGCATTTT	CASSTPGQGGQPQHF
-	TRBV18	TRBD1	TRBJ2-5	TGTGCCAGCTCACCACTTCCGGGACAGGGGCCCCCCCAAGAGACCCAGTACTTC	CASSPLPGQGPPQETQYF
few	TRBV6-5	TRBD2	TRBJ2-2	TGTGCCAGCAGTTCTGGGGTAGCGGGTGCGAACACCGGGGAGCTGTTTTTT	CASSSGVAGANTGELFF
-	TRBV20-1	-	TRBJ2-1	TGCAGTGCTAGAGATCTCCCAACTGGTTGGTATAATGAGCAGTTCTTC	CSARDLPTGWYNEQFF
many	TRBV11-2	-	TRBJ2-1	TGTGCCAGCAGCTTAGTCAGCCGCAACTCCTACAATGAGCAGTTCTTC	CASSLVSRNSYNEQFF
many	TRBV20-1	TRBD2	TRBJ2-5	TGCAGTGCTAGTGCGGGAGTCGATGAGACCCAGTACTTC	CSASAGVDETQYF
many	TRBV27	-	TRBJ2-5	TGTGCCAGCAGTTTTAGCAGGACAGATCAAGAGACCCAGTACTTC	CASSFSRTDQETQYF
-	TRBV7-8	TRBD2	TRBJ2-7	TGTGCCAGCAGGCGGAGCGGGAGGGTCGACGAGCAGTACTTC	CASRRSGRVDEQYF
many	TRBV12-3/TRBV12-4	-	TRBJ2-6	TGTGCCAGCAGTCCTGTTAGCTCTGGGGCCAACGTCCTGACTTTC	CASSPVSSGANVLTF
few	TRBV5-1	TRBD1	TRBJ2-3	TGCGCCAGCAGCTCGGGACAGCACACAGATACGCAGTATTTT	CASSSGQHTDTQYF
few	TRBV5-1	-	TRBJ1-2	TGCGCCAGCAGTGGAGGGGAGGGCTACACCTTC	CASSGGEGYTF
few	TRBV5-1	-	TRBJ1-1	TGCGCCAGCAGCTTCAATCCCTTCGGGCCCAACACTGAAGCTTTCTTT	CASSFNPFGPNTEAFF
-	TRBV7-2	-	TRBJ2-7	TGTGCCAGCAGTCAAGACTATAGCTCCTACGAGCAGTACTTC	CASSQDYSSYEQYF
many	TRBV11-3	-	TRBJ2-3	TGTGCCAGCAGCTTAAGTAAGCCAGGTGGGACAGATACGCAGTATTTT	CASSLSKPGGTDTQYF
many	TRBV7-2	TRBD2	TRBJ2-1	TGTGCCAGCAGCCGACTAGCGGGGGAGACAAAGCAGTTCTTC	CASSRLAGETKQFF
few	TRBV29-1	-	TRBJ2-7	TGCAGCGTGGTAGATTCCTACGAGCAGTACTTC	CSVVDSYEQYF
many	TRBV18	-	TRBJ2-1	TGTGCCAGCTCACCAGGGACCTCGAGGGAGCAGTTCTTC	CASSPGTSREQFF
many	TRBV28	TRBD2	TRBJ2-7	TGTGCCAGCAGTTTCTGGGGGGGGTCTTACGAGCAGTACTTC	CASSFWGGSYEQYF
-	TRBV29-1	TRBD1	TRBJ1-2	TGCAGCGTAGGGGGACAGGGTGATCGGGGAGTTGGCTACACCTTC	CSVGGQGDRGVGYTF
few	TRBV7-9	-	TRBJ2-7	TGTGCCAGCAGCTCGGGCGCTGGCAGGGGTCCCGGCTACGAGCAGTACTTC	CASSSGAGRGPGYEQYF
many	TRBV5-1	TRBD2	TRBJ2-7	TGCGCCAGCGCGGGGGGCGGCGAGCAGTACTTC	CASAGGGEQYF
-	TRBV18	-	TRBJ1-1	TGTGCCAGCTCAGGATTCTACACTGAAGCTTTCTTT	CASSGFYTEAFF
few	TRBV4-3	-	TRBJ1-1	TGCGCCAGCAGCCAAGTAGATTGGCAGCTGAACACTGAAGCTTTCTTT	CASSQVDWQLNTEAFF
-	TRBV12-3/TRBV12-4	-	TRBJ1-1	TGTGCCAGCATTCAAGGGACGGTGAACACTGAAGCTTTCTTT	CASIQGTVNTEAFF
many	TRBV5-1	-	TRBJ1-1	TGCGCCAGCAGCTTGGAGGCACCGAACACTGAAGCTTTCTTT	CASSLEAPNTEAFF
few	TRBV20-1	-	TRBJ1-6	TGCAGTGCTAGCGGTCAGCTTAATTCACCCCTCCACTTT	CSASGQLNSPLHF
many	TRBV30	TRBD2	TRBJ2-3	TGTGCCTGGAGACGACTAGCGAGCACAGATACGCAGTATTTT	CAWRRLASTDTQYF
few	TRBV2	TRBD1	TRBJ2-7	TGTGCCAGCGACAGGGGTCGGTACGAGCAGTACTTC	CASDRGRYEQYF
many	TRBV18	TRBD2	TRBJ2-1	TGTGCCAGCTCTAGACTAGCGGACAATGAGCAGTTCTTC	CASSRLADNEQFF
few	TRBV5-1	-	TRBJ1-4	TGCGCCAGCAGCTCCCGCCAAGCTGAAAAACTGTTTTTT	CASSSRQAEKLFF
-	TRBV20-1	TRBD1	TRBJ1-2	TGCAGTGCTCCACGGGACAGCTCTCCCCTCTTCTACACCTTC	CSAPRDSSPLFYTF
-	TRBV5-1	-	TRBJ1-1	TGCGCCAGCAAGGAGAGTTGGGGAATGAACACTGAAGCTTTCTTT	CASKESWGMNTEAFF
many	TRBV3-1	TRBD2	TRBJ2-7	TGTGCCAGCAGCCAAGGAGCGGGGGTATCCTACGAGCAGTACTTC	CASSQGAGVSYEQYF
-	TRBV5-1	TRBD1	TRBJ1-5	TGCGCCAGCGACAGGGTACATGTGGGAAGCAATCAGCCCCAGCATTTT	CASDRVHVGSNQPQHF
-	TRBV5-1	-	TRBJ2-5	TGCGCCAGCAGCTTGTGGGCAGGTTCAGCGGAGACCCAGTACTTC	CASSLWAGSAETQYF
once	TRBV5-1	TRBD2	TRBJ2-5	TGCGCCAGCAGCGACCCGACTAGCGGGCAGACCCAGTACTTC	CASSDPTSGQTQYF
-	TRBV6-1	TRBD1	TRBJ2-4	TGTGCCAGCAGGAGACAGGGGGCGGGGGCCAAAAACATTCAGTACTTC	CASRRQGAGAKNIQYF
-	TRBV4-2	-	TRBJ2-7	TGTGCCAGCAGCCAAGGGCAGGGTAGGGACGACGAGCAGTACTTC	CASSQGQGRDDEQYF
many	TRBV11-2	TRBD1	TRBJ1-2	TGTGCCAGCAGCTTAGCAGGGGGCGCGTATGGCTACACCTTC	CASSLAGGAYGYTF
-	TRBV7-3	TRBD2	TRBJ2-3	TGTGCCAGCAGCTTAGCCCCTAGCGGGAAGTCACCAGATACGCAGTATTTT	CASSLAPSGKSPDTQYF
few	TRBV27	-	TRBJ2-3	TGTGCCAGCGCCGGCCCCACAGATACGCAGTATTTT	CASAGPTDTQYF
-	TRBV7-2	TRBD1	TRBJ1-1	TGTGCCAGCAGCTTGTCGGCGCGGACAGGGGCCTCTGAAGCTTTCTTT	CASSLSARTGASEAFF
many	TRBV11-1	-	TRBJ2-3	TGTGCCAGCAGCTTAGACAGACAAGATACGCAGTATTTT	CASSLDRQDTQYF
-	TRBV7-2	TRBD2	TRBJ2-1	TGTGCCAGCAGCGTTGCTCCTCTAGCGGGAGTTAGGAATGAGCAGTTCTTC	CASSVAPLAGVRNEQFF
-	TRBV7-8	-	TRBJ1-1	TGTGCCAGCAGCGAGAGGGTCCCTCCGAACACTGAAGCTTTCTTT	CASSERVPPNTEAFF
-	TRBV5-6	-	TRBJ1-1	TGTGCCAGCAGCCAATACGGGTCTGGGGACACTGAAGCTTTCTTT	CASSQYGSGDTEAFF
-	TRBV19	-	TRBJ2-5	TGTGCCAGTAGGGCTAGGGGCGGGGAGACCCAGTACTTC	CASRARGGETQYF
-	TRBV12-3/TRBV12-4	TRBD1	TRBJ1-2	TGTGCCAGCACCTCGGGACAGGGAGGCTATGGCTACACCTTC	CASTSGQGGYGYTF
-	TRBV7-3	-	TRBJ2-3	TGTGCCAGCAGCCTCGGGGTCGAGGGGAGCACAGATACGCAGTATTTT	CASSLGVEGSTDTQYF
few	TRBV9	-	TRBJ2-6	TGTGCCAGCAGCCTATTCTCTGGGGCCAACGTCCTGACTTTC	CASSLFSGANVLTF
once	TRBV18	TRBD1	TRBJ1-2	TGTGCCAGCTCACTGAACGCCCCGGGACAGAACTATGGCTACACCTTC	CASSLNAPGQNYGYTF
many	TRBV5-1	TRBD1	TRBJ2-7	TGCGCCAGCAGCCCCGCCGGGACAGGGGGCGGCGAGCAGTACTTC	CASSPAGTGGGEQYF
many	TRBV2	-	TRBJ2-1	TGTGCCAGCAGTGTCGGGGGACAGACCTCCTACAATGAGCAGTTCTTC	CASSVGGQTSYNEQFF